The source of this TCR beta chain is a study of blood T cell repertoires in COVID-19 (dated by TCRdb to about 2020). Background on the whole study: Collaborator samples came from the United States, Italy and Spain and covered acute and convalescent phases of COVID-19. The prospective study material was composed of cDNA or gDNA derived from T cells, B-cell-depleted T cells, or PBMCs. The dataset comprised deeply sampled blood TCRbeta repertoires from subjects exposed to, actively infected with, or recovered from COVID-19. The repertoires were made available in a free public database intended to serve as a resource for research on the immune response to SARS-CoV-2. The samples were drawn from two sources: the first 160 participants of the ongoing ImmuneRACE study, and 1,200 or so subjects contributed by 6 global collaborators. Nearly every sample came with metadata listing a de-identified subject ID, COVID-19 status, age in years and sex. Where available, HLA class I and class II types were obtained from metadata supplied by the sample provider rather than from assay-based typing. Findings and caveats that apply to the study as a whole: How much clinical and demographic metadata was included differed by source and by participant, and the metadata was provided uncurated.

Ends trimmed: V by 3 bases, J by 3 bases; bases unmatched to a gene: 7. From cysteine to phenylalanine, the CDR3 is 16 amino acids long. Only the CDR3 DNA stays, 48 bases, in frame from base 1. From a lookup of the germline V gene (reference sequence), CDR1 and CDR2 are SEHNR and FQNEAQ. Participants in the prospective study were aged roughly 18 to 100 years, lived in about two dozen United States geographic areas, and enrolled through a virtual design. Cohort assignment in the prospective study relied on participant-reported clinical history from a screening survey and a study questionnaire. ImmuneRACE Cohort 3 recovered participants were defined by two consecutive negative NP/OP PCR tests, healthcare professional clearance, or symptom resolution. In the prospective study, mobile phlebotomists collected whole blood, serum and a nasopharyngeal or oropharyngeal swab from each participant. Participants in the prospective study had the option to provide additional blood draws and questionnaires over a roughly two-month period. Blood samples from the prospective study were shipped frozen or at room temperature prior to DNA extraction.

Details on this clone: Its antigen is currently not known. Base-call qualities are not available, and no considerably larger clone is one nucleotide away.

TCRbeta CDR3 regions were amplified from genomic DNA using the immunoSEQ Assay, a bias-controlled multiplex PCR. Per the source publication's procedure: The number of nucleated cells in each sample was estimated by amplification of reference gene primers within the assay. To quantify the absolute abundance of each unique TCRbeta CDR3 rearrangement, sequence reads were collapsed and filtered. Productive Simpson clonality was computed per sample as the square root of Simpson's diversity index over productive rearrangements. TCRdb obtained this table from immuneACCESS and retained in-frame rearrangements with V and J assigned. These tables miss some clones; where compared with another copy, unresolved V genes account for less than half of the shortfall, and the remainder is unexplained. V, J and clone size were drawn from that table, and D and trimming were deduced from the DNA. The sample has about 160,000 clones on record, roughly 90% of them singletons. About 6.3% of the sample comes from the top ten.

Specimen: PBMCs or T cells enriched from blood (not recorded which). This receptor was taken from a woman aged 50 to 60 who had recovered from COVID-19. This chain joins TRBV7-9 to TRBJ2-2, with 7 bases in between that match TRBD2. At the DNA level, the sequence is TGTGCCAGCAGCTTTTTTGGGGCGGGGGACACCGGGGAGCTGTTTTTT. The resulting protein is CASSFFGAGDTGELFF.